This TCR beta chain was sequenced in a study of neurological immune-mediated disorders. Overall study context: Within the group of approximately 35 multiple sclerosis patients, some 31 were relapsing-remitting, while 3 were secondary progressive. The study's findings and limits: When the repertoires were grouped phylogenetically, those of 18 of the 34 multiple sclerosis patients came together in a single cluster of related CDR3 sequences, which points to a possible repertoire-level signature.

TCRdb re-called the 5' RACE reads through MiXCR, storing one row per CDR3 protein. The table has 50,000 to 55,000 distinct CDR3 sequences, around 4% seen once. The table lists this clonotype with many counts. The antigen remains unidentified. Unsorted libraries were prepared from 2 million PBMCs held at -80 C. The length of the CDR3 is 14 residues. V shed 0 bases and J shed 2 bases, with 9 bases lying between them. Germline loops: CDR1 SGHRS, CDR2 YFSETQ. Sequencing used PBMCs. The clonotype originates from a man in his sixties with multiple sclerosis. The chain links TRBV5-1 to TRBJ2-7, with D uncertain. CDR3 residues: CASSLGATAYEQYF. As DNA, the CDR3 is TGCGCCAGCAGCTTGGGTGCTACCGCCTACGAGCAGTACTTC.